The 23 T cell receptor beta chains below come from one sample, sequenced in a study of glioma-infiltrating T cells. TCR alpha and beta CDR3 regions were amplified from RNA using iRepertoire nested multiplex PCR. MiXCR, applied by TCRdb to the multiplex PCR reads, yields one record per CDR3 protein. The sample holds approximately 130,000 distinct CDR3 sequences, more than 20% seen once. Specimen: glioma tissue, nonneoplastic brain tissue, or PBMCs (not recorded which). All receptors come from a human donor with low-grade glioma or glioblastoma, undergoing nonglioma brain surgery, or in good health (not recorded which).

V is TRBV19 and J is TRBJ1-2; TRBD1 is a possible D gene (5 bases). V lost 5 bases and J lost 4, with 14 bases in between. The CDR3 has 14 residues. CDR1 LNHDA and CDR2 SQIVND come from the germline V gene (reference sequence). The CDR3 region has the DNA TGTGCCAGTAGTGCTGGGGCGCTTATCTATGGCTACACCTTC. As protein: CASSAGALIYGYTF.

In the case of this clonotype: The DNA is left out, because the CDR3 cannot be placed on it with certainty; the CDR3 is given as TCRdb lists it. The chain combines TRBV7-9 with TRBJ1-1; the table's D call TRBD1 went unverified against the DNA. The CDR3 comprises 21 residues, both ends counted. CDR1 SEHNR and CDR2 FQNEAQ come from the germline V gene (reference sequence). CDR3 in amino acids: CASSFYICSARGGPGGTEAFF.

Concerning this clonotype itself: One end of the junction varies from germline; a read error may be responsible. This chain joins TRBV27 and TRBJ1-4; 11 bases fit TRBD1. Germline V gene sequence: CDR1 MNHEY, CDR2 SMNVEV (reference sequence). The CDR3 has 15 amino acids. The CDR3 sequence is CASSLGQGVGEELFF. The CDR3, as DNA: TGTGCCAGCAGCCTGGGACAGGGGGTTGGTGAAGAACTGTTTTTT.

V and J are TRBV6-1 and TRBJ2-1; D is tentatively TRBD1 or TRBD2 (5 bases each). Trimming took 5 bases from V and 9 from J, leaving 17 bases between them. From germline, CDR1 is MNHNS and CDR2 SASEGT. The CDR3 extends over 14 amino acids. The CDR3 DNA follows: TGTGCCAGCAGTCCCCCGGGGACCGGAGGTGAGCAGTTCTTC. Translation: CASSPPGTGGEQFF.

With respect to this clonotype: Relative to the germline gene, one junction end is altered; a read error may explain this. V and J are TRBV20-1 and TRBJ1-1; D gene unclear. Germline lookup yields CDR1 DFQATT and CDR2 SNEGSKA (reference sequence). The CDR3 spans 13 residues. The chain's CDR3 is CSASGGLNTEASF. DNA for the CDR3: TGCAGTGCTAGCGGCGGACTGAACACTGAAGCTTCCTTT.

This clonotype was found many times. V usage is TRBV28 and J usage is TRBJ2-2; D is undetermined. The CDR3 sequence is 13 residues long. Germline V CDR1 and CDR2: MDHEN, SYDVKM. The germline V and J ends were trimmed by 6 bases and 1 base, with 6 bases remaining between them. Here the CDR3 reads CASRRRNTGELFF. CDR3 DNA sequence: TGTGCCAGCAGGCGCCGGAACACCGGGGAGCTGTTTTTT.

This clonotype was counted a few times. The chain has TRBV6-1 and TRBJ1-1, with 11 bases identical to TRBD1. Germline CDR1 reads MNHNS; CDR2 reads SASEGT. The CDR3 totals 15 residues. The V gene end was trimmed by 3 bases and the J gene end by 6 bases; junction bases not matched to a gene: 6. CDR3 sequence: CASSDLGTGGPEAFF. The CDR3 nucleotides are TGTGCCAGCAGTGACTTAGGGACAGGGGGTCCTGAAGCTTTCTTT.

About this clonotype itself: The CDR3 does not close with the conserved phenylalanine or tryptophan, likely indicating a read error. The V call is TRBV20-1, the J call TRBJ2-5, with 12 bases fitting TRBD2. Germline values: CDR1 DFQATT, CDR2 SNEGSKA (reference sequence). The CDR3 extends over 13 amino acids. As DNA, the CDR3 is TGCAGTACTAGCGGGGGGTGGGAAGAGGCCCAGTACTTA. Translating it yields CSTSGGWEEAQYL.

The chain joins TRBV4-2 to TRBJ2-1; TRBD2 might be the D (6 bases). With 0 bases removed from V and 6 bases from J, the gap between germline ends came to 12 bases. The CDR3 length is 15 residues. Germline V gene lookup returns CDR1 LGHNA and CDR2 YNFKEQ. The CDR3 reads CASSQEGGSTNEQFF. CDR3 DNA: TGTGCCAGCAGCCAAGAGGGGGGTTCTACCAATGAGCAGTTCTTC.

The J gene is TRBJ1-5, the V gene TRBV2; no clear D gene. CDR3 length: 15 residues. The V end lost 7 bases, the J end lost 1 base, and 14 bases lay between the germline ends. Germline V lookup: CDR1 SNHLY, CDR2 FYNNEI. In DNA form, the CDR3 reads TGTGCCAGCAATGGGGTTGGCCTGAGCAATCAGCCCCAGCATTTT. Translating it yields CASNGVGLSNQPQHF.

CDR3 residues: CASSYTGGDGYTF. DNA of the CDR3: TGTGCCAGCAGTTACACAGGGGGCGATGGCTACACCTTC. This chain uses TRBV6-6 with TRBJ1-2; TRBD1 agrees at 9 bases. CDR1 and CDR2 from the germline V gene are MNHNY and SVGAGI (reference sequence). The trim removed 2 bases at V and 6 bases at J, leaving 1 base unmatched. The CDR3 sequence is 13 residues long.

This clonotype was counted between two and nine times. The chain carries TRBV20-1 and TRBJ2-3; 8 nucleotides align to TRBD2. Trimming removed 0 bases from V and 11 bases from J; junction bases left unmatched: 13. Germline values: CDR1 DFQATT, CDR2 SNEGSKA (reference sequence). The CDR3 runs to 15 residues. The CDR3 region is CSARDESGGPLLQYF. CDR3 nucleotide sequence: TGCAGTGCTAGAGATGAGAGCGGGGGCCCTCTCCTGCAGTATTTT.

The sample holds a few counts of this clonotype. This sequence joins TRBV29-1 and TRBJ2-3, with D unresolved. The CDR3 sequence is 13 residues long. Germline assignment: CDR1 SQVTM and CDR2 ANQGSEA. Trimming left V 4 bases short and J 2 bases short, with 10 bases between. The CDR3 sequence: CSVVRATTDTQYF. The CDR3 DNA is TGCAGCGTTGTCCGGGCCACCACAGATACGCAGTATTTT.

The chain is built from TRBV20-1 and TRBJ1-2; D may be TRBD1 (5 bases). V lost 0 bases, J lost 4 bases, and 12 bases lay in between. CDR3 length equals 14 residues. In germline, CDR1 is DFQATT, CDR2 SNEGSKA (reference sequence). The CDR3 region is CSARDHKGPYGYTF. Written as DNA, the CDR3 is TGCAGTGCTAGAGATCATAAGGGGCCCTATGGCTACACCTTC.

This chain links TRBV15 with TRBJ1-1; D possibly corresponds to TRBD1 (6 bases). The V gene's germline CDR1 is LNHNV and CDR2 YYDKDF (reference sequence). The V gene lost 0 bases and the J gene lost 3 bases, with 29 bases spanning the gap. The CDR3 loop spans 21 amino acids. The CDR3 here is CATSREGVARVFRGGDTEAFF. In nucleotides, the CDR3 is TGTGCCACCAGCAGAGAAGGAGTAGCCCGAGTTTTCAGGGGTGGGGACACTGAAGCTTTCTTT.

The rearrangement links TRBV7-9 to TRBJ2-4; 7 bases are a match to TRBD2. J lost 8 bases, V lost 5 bases, and 3 bases had no gene match. Germline CDR1 reads SEHNR; CDR2 reads FQNEAQ (reference sequence). The length of the CDR3 is 12 residues. CDR3 in DNA: TGTGCCAGCAGCCCGGCGGGGGACATTCAGTACTTC. It encodes CASSPAGDIQYF.

The sample holds a few counts of this clonotype. This chain joins TRBV18 and TRBJ2-5, with D maybe TRBD2 (6 bases). The CDR3 sequence is 13 residues long. Germline V gene lookup returns CDR1 KGHSH and CDR2 LQKENI. Trimming cost V 8 bases and J 4 bases, with 14 bases left between them. The CDR3 nucleotides read TGTGCCAGCCTACCGGGGAGGTTAGAGACCCAGTACTTC. This translates into CASLPGRLETQYF.

This clonotype came up a few times. This sequence joins TRBV24-1 and TRBJ2-3, with TRBD2 identical over 7 bases. The junction had 10 bases not matched to a gene; V was cut back by 1 base and J by 7 bases. This CDR3 spans 16 amino acids. Germline CDR1 KGHDR, CDR2 SFDVKD. The CDR3 region is CATSDLERGPTHTQYF. The CDR3, as DNA: TGTGCCACCAGTGATTTAGAGCGGGGCCCCACGCATACGCAGTATTTT.

There are a few counts of this clonotype. In DNA, the CDR3 is TGTGCCAGCAGTTTAAACAGGGGGGATGAAAAACTGTTTTTT. Its protein product is CASSLNRGDEKLFF. The rearrangement uses TRBV27 and TRBJ1-4, with 8 bases matching TRBD1. Germline CDR1 is MNHEY and CDR2 is SMNVEV (reference sequence). V was clipped by 2 bases and J by 6 bases; unmatched bases: 2. CDR3 length equals 14 residues.

Concerning this clonotype: With a much larger clone just one base away, this may be a read error. The chain carries TRBV7-6 and TRBJ2-5; TRBD2 is a possible D gene (5 bases). Germline V gene sequence: CDR1 SGHVS, CDR2 FNYEAQ. The CDR3 length is 11 residues. The CDR3 DNA is TGTGCCAGTCTAGGTGGGGAGACCCAGAACTTC. This encodes CASLGGETQNF.

Comment on this clonotype: It may be a read error: a sequence one base away is much more abundant. This chain joins TRBV2 and TRBJ1-1; D is unresolved. Germline values: CDR1 SNHLY, CDR2 FYNNEI. This CDR3 is built from 12 residues. Trimming pared 0 bases from V and 3 bases from J, leaving 2 bases between. The CDR3 DNA sequence: TGTGCCAGCAGTGAAGCGGACACTGAAGCTTTCTTT. As protein: CASSEADTEAFF.

The rearrangement joins TRBV10-3 to TRBJ1-1, with TRBD1 identical over 7 bases. CDR1 and CDR2 from the germline V gene are ENHRY and SYGVKD. V lost 4 bases to trimming and J lost 0 bases; unmatched junction nucleotides: 2. The CDR3 has 14 residues. CDR3 in amino acids: CAISAGQLNTEAFF. Here the CDR3 DNA reads TGTGCCATCAGTGCGGGACAGTTGAACACTGAAGCTTTCTTT.

The rearrangement links TRBV28 to TRBJ2-7, with 11 bases identical to TRBD2. The CDR3 spans 15 residues. Germline V gene lookup returns CDR1 MDHEN and CDR2 SYDVKM. The trim removed 2 bases at V and 9 bases at J, leaving 9 bases unmatched. This CDR3 is CASSLGTSGDLRQYV. CDR3 DNA: TGTGCCAGCAGTTTAGGGACTAGCGGCGACCTACGGCAGTACGTC.